This T cell receptor beta chain was captured by sequencing in a study of control samples from healthy donors and cancer patients. This CDR3 contains 13 residues. V gave up 6 bases and J gave up 2 bases, with 13 bases separating them. Germline V gene lookup returns CDR1 SQVTM and CDR2 ANQGSEA. This clone was counted a single time. Here immunoSEQ multiplex PCR was the method, and the copy in TCRdb shows in-frame clones only, minus some. The table lists around 90,000 clones, under 90% of them singletons, with roughly 2.1% in the top ten. The source material was blood. This clonotype originated in a middle-aged woman in good health. This rearrangement joins TRBV29-1 to TRBJ1-1; D is undetermined. The CDR3 nucleotides read TGCAGCGTGGTGCCCGACGGCAACACTGAAGCTTTCTTT. Amino acids: CSVVPDGNTEAFF.